This TCR beta chain was obtained from a study of blood T cell repertoires in COVID-19. The germline gives CDR1 SNHLY, CDR2 FYNNEI. Trimming cost V 5 bases and J 4 bases; bases outside gene matches: 4. CDR3 length: 13 amino acids. Data came from immunoSEQ multiplex PCR; TCRdb stores just in-frame clones and leaves some out. Altogether about 360,000 clones are present, approximately 89% being singletons, with the ten largest covering roughly 1.4%. In assigning cohorts, the study relied on participant-reported clinical history. Sequenced sample: PBMCs or T cells enriched from blood (not recorded which). The source is a man under 40 who had recovered from COVID-19. V gene TRBV2 combines with J gene TRBJ1-2; 7 bases match TRBD1. The DNA for the CDR3 is TGTGCCAGCAGTTCGGGACAGATCTATGGCTACACCTTC. Its translation is CASSSGQIYGYTF.